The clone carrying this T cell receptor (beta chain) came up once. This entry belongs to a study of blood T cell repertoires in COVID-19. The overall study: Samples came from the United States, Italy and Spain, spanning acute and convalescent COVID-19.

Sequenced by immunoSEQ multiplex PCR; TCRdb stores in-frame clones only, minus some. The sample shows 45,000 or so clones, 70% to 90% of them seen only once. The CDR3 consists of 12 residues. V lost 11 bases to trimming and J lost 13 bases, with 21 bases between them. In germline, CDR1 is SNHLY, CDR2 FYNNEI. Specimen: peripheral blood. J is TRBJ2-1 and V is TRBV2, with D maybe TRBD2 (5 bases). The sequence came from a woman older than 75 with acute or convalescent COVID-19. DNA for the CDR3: TGTGCCGGAACCACGGACTTCACGGGCCAGTTCTTC. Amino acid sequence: CAGTTDFTGQFF.